The clone carrying this TCR beta chain was recorded many times. Its antigen is as yet unknown. The data were taken from a study of CD8 T cells in ankylosing spondylitis. Making the TCR beta libraries involved quantitative 5'-RACE with molecular barcodes. MiXCR was run by TCRdb on the 5' RACE reads, yielding one entry per CDR3 protein. Here the sample spans roughly 120,000 distinct CDR3 sequences, roughly 13% being singletons. Overall study results and limits: The authors found the disease-linked clones to be CD8+ and relatively rare in peripheral blood. Disease-linked clones reportedly showed significant enrichment in matched ankylosing spondylitis synovial fluid.

The sequencing input was blood, either unsorted or a sorted T cell fraction (not recorded which). This TCR was sampled from a female donor with ankylosing spondylitis or in good health (not recorded which).

CDR3 in DNA: TGTGCCATCAGTGAGTCGGCTAGCGGGGGCTCCTACGAGCAGTACTTC. Protein product: CAISESASGGSYEQYF. The rearrangement uses TRBV10-3 and TRBJ2-7, with TRBD2 identical over 10 bases. Germline assignment: CDR1 ENHRY and CDR2 SYGVKD. V gave up 0 bases and J gave up 0 bases; unmatched junction bases: 2. The CDR3 runs 16 residues.